Following are 26 T cell receptor beta chains from one sample sequenced in a study of blood T cell repertoires in COVID-19. Profiling relied on immunoSEQ multiplex PCR, and the TCRdb table lists in-frame clones only, not all of them. Altogether roughly 380,000 clones are present, 89% being singletons, with the ten largest covering roughly 1.6%. The sequencing sample was made of peripheral blood. Receptors originate from a woman between 40 and 55 years old with COVID-19, enrolled during active disease.

The V gene is TRBV6-4, the J gene TRBJ1-1, with D maybe TRBD1 (5 bases). V was shortened by 7 bases and J by 7 bases, with 19 bases between the two germline ends. Germline V lookup: CDR1 MRHNA, CDR2 SNTAGT. This CDR3 comprises 14 residues. CDR3 coding DNA: TGTGCCAGCACCAGGGAGGTCGGGGCGGGTGAAGCTTTCTTT. Its translation is CASTREVGAGEAFF.

V gene TRBV10-3 combines with J gene TRBJ2-3; 7 positions agree with TRBD2. This CDR3 has 14 residues. Germline loops: CDR1 ENHRY, CDR2 SYGVKD. J gave up 0 bases and V 7 bases, and 4 bases lay outside the gene matches. Here the CDR3 reads CAIKISGSTDTQYF. CDR3 in DNA: TGTGCCATCAAGATTAGCGGGAGCACAGATACGCAGTATTTT.

The chain combines TRBV4-2 with TRBJ1-5; TRBD1 matches 11 bases. V shed 5 bases and J 7 bases; nucleotides not matched to a gene: 4. Germline CDR1 is LGHNA and CDR2 is YNFKEQ. The CDR3 extends over 14 amino acids. The CDR3 DNA is TGTGCCAGCAGCTTCGGACAGGGGGCCCAGCCCCAGCATTTT. This codes for CASSFGQGAQPQHF.

The V gene is TRBV5-4, the J gene TRBJ1-1; no definite D call. V was shortened by 0 bases and J by 7 bases, with 13 bases between the two germline ends. Germline CDR1 is SGHNT and CDR2 is YYREEE (reference sequence). The CDR3 totals 14 residues. The CDR3 sequence is CASSLAGSTGEAFF. As DNA, the CDR3 is TGTGCCAGCAGCTTGGCCGGGTCGACGGGTGAAGCTTTCTTT.

The gene calls are TRBV15 and TRBJ2-1; no firm D call. CDR1 is LNHNV and CDR2 is YYDKDF in the germline V gene (reference sequence). V was shortened by 3 bases and J by 0 bases, with 9 bases between the two germline ends. The CDR3 sequence is 15 residues long. The CDR3 bases are TGTGCCACCAGCAGGGCGGTCAGCTCCTACAATGAGCAGTTCTTC. Translated, it gives CATSRAVSSYNEQFF.

The table lists this clone with a few counts. The genes are TRBV5-1 and TRBJ2-7; TRBD1 agrees at 10 bases. J gave up 0 bases and V 4 bases, and 4 bases lay outside the gene matches. From germline, CDR1 is SGHRS and CDR2 YFSETQ. The CDR3 covers 15 residues. CDR3 in amino acids: CASSLRTGGSYEQYF. The CDR3 DNA follows: TGCGCCAGCAGCCTGAGGACAGGGGGCTCCTACGAGCAGTACTTC. Supplemented by reference TRBV5-1 and TRBJ2-7, the full variable domain reads KAGVTQTPRYLIKTRGQQVTLSCSPISGHRSVSWYQQTPGQGLQFLFEYFSETQRNKGNFPGRFSGRQFSNSRSEMNVSTLELGDSALYLCASSLRTGGSYEQYFGPGTRLTVT.

Note on this clone: Other DNA sequences of this sample code for an identical CDR3. V usage is TRBV27 and J usage is TRBJ2-7; 9 nucleotides align to TRBD2. V dropped 3 bases and J dropped 2; count of bases not matched to a gene: 2. Germline V lookup: CDR1 MNHEY, CDR2 SMNVEV (reference sequence). The CDR3 is 14 amino acids. The CDR3: CASSLAGGTYEQYF. The CDR3 coding sequence is TGTGCCAGCAGTTTGGCGGGGGGGACCTACGAGCAGTACTTC.

This clone was seen more than once but under ten times. The V call is TRBV7-9, the J call TRBJ2-7, with D possibly being TRBD2 (5 bases). CDR1 and CDR2 (germline): SEHNR, FQNEAQ (reference sequence). CDR3 length equals 16 residues. V dropped 3 bases and J dropped 6 bases, with 21 bases sitting between them. The DNA for the CDR3 is TGTGCCAGCAGCTTTCTCGCCATCGGGGTTGGATCCGAGCAGTACTTC. Protein sequence: CASSFLAIGVGSEQYF. The complete variable domain, with remaining parts taken from reference TRBV7-9 and TRBJ2-7, reads DTGVSQNPRHKITKRGQNVTFRCDPISEHNRLYWYRQTLGQGPEFLTYFQNEAQLEKSRLLSDRFSAERPKGSFSTLEIQRTEQGDSAMYLCASSFLAIGVGSEQYFGPGTRLTVT.

The V and J genes are TRBV7-6 and TRBJ2-7, with D tentatively TRBD1 (5 bases). CDR1 and CDR2 from the germline V gene are SGHVS and FNYEAQ. V shed 6 bases and J shed 5 bases, with 14 bases lying between them. CDR3 size: 13 residues. The CDR3 protein is CASRAAAGNEQYF. The CDR3 DNA reads as TGTGCCAGCAGGGCAGCTGCAGGGAACGAGCAGTACTTC.

The rearrangement uses TRBV6-6 and TRBJ2-3; 7 bases fit TRBD1. The CDR3 totals 15 residues. With 5 bases clipped from V and 1 base from J, the junction kept 6 bases outside the gene matches. Germline V gives CDR1 MNHNY, CDR2 SVGAGI (reference sequence). Here the CDR3 reads CASSRQGPRTDTQYF. In DNA form, the CDR3 reads TGTGCCAGCAGTCGACAGGGTCCCCGCACAGATACGCAGTATTTT.

This chain uses TRBV7-8 with TRBJ2-2; D perhaps matches TRBD1 (6 bases). V lost 7 bases, J lost 1 base, and 13 bases lay in between. Germline values: CDR1 SGHVS, CDR2 FQNEAQ. This CDR3 region has 15 residues. The CDR3 sequence is CASTLVGGNTGELFF. CDR3 nucleotides: TGTGCCAGCACCCTAGTAGGGGGGAACACCGGGGAGCTGTTTTTT.

This chain connects TRBV4-2 to TRBJ2-7; 7 bases align to TRBD1. The trim removed 1 base at V and 3 bases at J, leaving 9 bases unmatched. The CDR3 covers 16 residues. In germline, CDR1 is LGHNA, CDR2 YNFKEQ. The CDR3 sequence is CASSQGSGTEGYEQYF. CDR3 nucleotide sequence: TGTGCCAGCAGCCAAGGGTCAGGGACAGAGGGCTACGAGCAGTACTTC.

The count of this clone is one. The chain combines TRBV6-2 or TRBV6-3 with TRBJ2-1; D is ambiguous. This CDR3 region has 15 residues. The ends were cut back, 0 bases at V and 3 bases at J, with 9 bases in the middle. Per the germline V gene, CDR1 is MNHEY and CDR2 is SVGEGT. CDR3 coding DNA: TGTGCCAGCAGTTACTCCCGTGGAGACTACAATGAGCAGTTCTTC. Its protein product is CASSYSRGDYNEQFF.

The chain employs TRBV15 and TRBJ1-2; 9 bases line up with TRBD1. This CDR3 has 17 amino acids. Germline CDR1 reads LNHNV; CDR2 reads YYDKDF (reference sequence). V dropped 1 base and J dropped 4; count of bases not matched to a gene: 10. The CDR3 reads CATSRGVGGTGFYGYTF. The CDR3 DNA is TGTGCCACCAGCAGAGGAGTTGGGGGGACAGGGTTCTATGGCTACACCTTC.

This clone has more than one count but fewer than ten. Mismatch with germline at one junction end may stem from a read error. The chain uses TRBV2 and TRBJ1-2, with TRBD1 matching over 9 bases. Germline V gene data show CDR1 as SNHLY and CDR2 as FYNNEI. This CDR3 spans 14 amino acids. CDR3 amino acids: CASSEAQGAVGYTF. The CDR3 DNA reads TGTGCCAGCAGCGAAGCACAGGGGGCGGTCGGCTACACCTTC.

The rearrangement joins TRBV2 to TRBJ2-2, with 7 positions matching TRBD2. The CDR3 is 16 residues long. V dropped 3 bases and J dropped 4; count of bases not matched to a gene: 8. Germline CDR1 SNHLY, CDR2 FYNNEI. CDR3 loop: CASSDSGLSGTGELFF. CDR3 DNA sequence: TGTGCCAGCAGTGATAGCGGGTTATCGGGCACCGGGGAGCTGTTTTTT.

The chain combines TRBV27 with TRBJ2-2; 7 positions match TRBD2. Germline CDR1 is MNHEY and CDR2 is SMNVEV (reference sequence). Germline trimming cut 8 bases from V and 1 base from J; bases unmatched to any gene: 4. The CDR3 spans 14 residues. CDR3 DNA sequence: TGTGCCAGCCAGCGGGGAAGGAACACCGGGGAGCTGTTTTTT. Its translation is CASQRGRNTGELFF.

The rearrangement links TRBV27 to TRBJ2-7; 8 positions match TRBD1. CDR3 length: 17 amino acids. CDR1 MNHEY and CDR2 SMNVEV come from the germline V gene (reference sequence). V lost 5 bases and J lost 0; bases outside the gene matches: 12. CDR3 in amino acids: CASSLGTGRGSSYEQYF. The CDR3 coding sequence is TGTGCCAGCAGTCTAGGGACAGGTCGCGGCAGCTCCTACGAGCAGTACTTC.

This chain connects TRBV27 to TRBJ2-1, with TRBD2 matching over 9 bases. Germline loops: CDR1 MNHEY, CDR2 SMNVEV (reference sequence). Losses at the gene ends were 3 bases for V and 8 bases for J; bases not matched to a gene: 8. The CDR3 is 15 amino acids. The DNA of the CDR3 is TGTGCCAGCAGTTTTCTTAGCGGGAGTTCGGATGAGCAGTTCTTC. Translation: CASSFLSGSSDEQFF.

The chain links TRBV27 to TRBJ2-1, with a weak D call TRBD2 (6 bases). Germline V CDR1 and CDR2: MNHEY, SMNVEV (reference sequence). The V and J ends lost 5 bases and 4 bases respectively, with 12 bases between them. This CDR3 region has 14 residues. This CDR3 is CASSPGLAYNEQFF. CDR3 DNA: TGTGCCAGCAGTCCGGGACTTGCTTACAATGAGCAGTTCTTC.

The V gene is TRBV5-4, the J gene TRBJ2-5; D is ambiguous. Trimming removed 3 bases from V and 3 bases from J, with 12 bases in between. This CDR3 region has 14 residues. Germline CDR1 is SGHNT and CDR2 is YYREEE (reference sequence). The CDR3 here is CASSSRASKETQYF. CDR3 nucleotide sequence: TGTGCCAGCAGCTCGAGAGCATCAAAAGAGACCCAGTACTTC.

The chain is built from TRBV29-1 and TRBJ2-1, with 14 bases aligning to TRBD2. The trim removed 5 bases at V and 1 base at J, leaving 7 bases unmatched. The CDR3 spans 17 residues. CDR1 and CDR2 from the germline V gene are SQVTM and ANQGSEA. This CDR3 reads CSVQGLAGVASYNEQFF. DNA for the CDR3: TGCAGCGTTCAGGGACTAGCGGGAGTAGCGTCCTACAATGAGCAGTTCTTC.

The chain is built from TRBV5-1 and TRBJ2-7; 14 bases align to TRBD2. J was trimmed by 6 bases and V by 0 bases; bases with no gene match: 8. Germline values: CDR1 SGHRS, CDR2 YFSETQ. The CDR3 loop spans 17 amino acids. In DNA form, the CDR3 reads TGCGCCAGCAGCTTGGGACTAGCGGGGGGGCTAGACGGCGAGCAGTACTTC. This translates into CASSLGLAGGLDGEQYF.

The chain has TRBV5-4 and TRBJ1-2; 8 bases line up with TRBD1. J was trimmed by 6 bases and V by 0 bases; bases with no gene match: 1. The CDR3 loop spans 13 amino acids. Germline loops: CDR1 SGHNT, CDR2 YYREEE (reference sequence). CDR3 nucleotide sequence: TGTGCCAGCAGCTTGGCAGGGGGCGATGGCTACACCTTC. This encodes CASSLAGGDGYTF.

This clone was counted once. This rearrangement joins TRBV11-2 to TRBJ2-1; D uncertain. Trimming shortened V by 3 bases and J by 0 bases, and 12 bases separated the two germline ends. Germline assignment: CDR1 SGHAT and CDR2 FQNNGV. CDR3 size: 16 residues. DNA for the CDR3: TGTGCCAGCAGCTTCATGGGTCGGAGCTCCTACAATGAGCAGTTCTTC. Protein product: CASSFMGRSSYNEQFF.

V usage is TRBV19 and J usage is TRBJ2-7; 9 nucleotides match TRBD1. CDR1 LNHDA and CDR2 SQIVND come from the germline V gene (reference sequence). CDR3 length: 15 residues. J lost 2 bases, V lost 3 bases, and 5 bases had no gene match. This CDR3 is CASSIGQGPTYEQYF. As DNA, the CDR3 is TGTGCCAGTAGTATTGGACAGGGGCCAACCTACGAGCAGTACTTC.